One sample yielded the 3 T cell receptor beta chains listed below, sequenced in a study of neurological immune-mediated disorders (dated by TCRdb to between 2019 and 2020). Libraries were built with 5' RACE. Sequencing took place on an Illumina HiSeq 2500. The raw public reads went through TCRdb reprocessing: fastp at Q25, MiXCR clone calling, in-frame beta chains kept. Here each entry gathers all rows of one CDR3 protein and keeps the most common genes and DNA. Recorded for this sample are approximately 65,000 distinct CDR3 sequences; approximately 5.3% of them occurred a single time. About 5.8% of the sample is taken by the ten largest. The material sequenced was PBMCs. These receptors were obtained from a human donor with multiple sclerosis. The donor label of this sample is uncertain.

This clonotype was recorded at least ten times. This chain uses TRBV5-1 with TRBJ2-3; weak D call: TRBD1 (6 bases). Germline V gene sequence: CDR1 SGHRS, CDR2 YFSETQ. CDR3 length equals 14 residues. Trimming stripped 6 bases from V and 6 bases from J, with 17 bases between. CDR3 DNA: TGCGCCAGCACCCAGGGGTCCCAACGGGATACGCAGTATTTT. It yields the protein CASTQGSQRDTQYF.

Ten or more counts support this clonotype. The CDR3 here is CASTGQGGTEAFF. The DNA of the CDR3 is TGTGCCAGCACCGGGCAGGGAGGCACTGAAGCTTTCTTT. The rearrangement uses TRBV2 and TRBJ1-1, with TRBD1 as a possible D gene (5 bases). The CDR3 is 13 residues long. The V end was cut by 7 bases, the J end by 4 bases, with 13 bases between. Germline CDR1 SNHLY, CDR2 FYNNEI.

This clonotype appeared many times. The genes are TRBV20-1 and TRBJ2-3, with TRBD2 matching over 9 bases. The germline CDR1 and CDR2 sequences are DFQATT and SNEGSKA (reference sequence). This CDR3 spans 16 amino acids. J lost 6 bases, V lost 6 bases, and 16 bases had no gene match. CDR3 residues: CSALESLAGSPDTQYF. CDR3 sequence (DNA): TGCAGTGCATTAGAGAGTCTAGCGGGGTCCCCCGATACGCAGTATTTT.